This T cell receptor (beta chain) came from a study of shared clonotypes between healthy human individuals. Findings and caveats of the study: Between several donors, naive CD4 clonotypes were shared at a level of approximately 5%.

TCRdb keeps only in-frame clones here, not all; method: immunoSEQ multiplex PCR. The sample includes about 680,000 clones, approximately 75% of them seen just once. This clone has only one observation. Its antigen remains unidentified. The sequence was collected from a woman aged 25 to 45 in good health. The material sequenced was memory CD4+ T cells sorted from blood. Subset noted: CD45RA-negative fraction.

CDR3 protein: CASSLAGYTGELFF. The CDR3 DNA is TGTGCCAGCAGCTTAGCAGGGTACACCGGGGAGCTGTTTTTT. The chain has TRBV7-9 and TRBJ2-2; the D is unclear. This CDR3 comprises 14 residues. The germline CDR1 and CDR2 sequences are SEHNR and FQNEAQ (reference sequence). V dropped 0 bases and J dropped 3 bases, with 5 bases sitting between them.